The 21 T cell receptor beta chains given below trace back to one sample, sequenced in a study of T cells in Graves' hyperthyroidism and ophthalmopathy. Amplified TCR beta CDR3 regions derived from RNA transcripts. HTBI primers were employed in a first-round RT-PCR of the TCR CDR3. TCRdb reanalysed the multiplex PCR reads using MiXCR and keeps one entry per CDR3 protein. Among roughly 560,000 distinct CDR3 sequences listed, roughly 14% were seen once. The sequenced sample consisted of blood. These receptors all stem from a middle-aged woman with Graves' ophthalmopathy.

This CDR3 reads CASSYSLSEQFF. CDR3 DNA sequence: TGTGCCAGCAGTTATTCGCTAAGTGAGCAGTTCTTC. The rearrangement joins TRBV6-9 to TRBJ2-1; D gene unclear. Trimming took 0 bases from V and 9 from J, leaving 6 bases between them. The CDR3 length is 12 residues. Germline V gives CDR1 MNHGY, CDR2 SVAAGI.

Many counts were recorded for this clonotype. The chain uses TRBV6-2 or TRBV6-3 and TRBJ2-7; tentatively, D is TRBD1 (5 bases). V was shortened by 7 bases and J by 2 bases, with 9 bases between the two germline ends. The length of the CDR3 is 12 residues. Germline assignment: CDR1 MNHEY and CDR2 SVGEGT. In DNA, the CDR3 is TGTGCCAGCAAGGACATTACCTACGAGCAGTACTTC. Its protein is CASKDITYEQYF.

The sample holds many counts of this clonotype. J is TRBJ1-1 and V is TRBV28; 9 bases agree with TRBD1. V lost 3 bases and J lost 10; bases outside the gene matches: 6. The length of the CDR3 is 13 residues. Germline CDR1 and CDR2: MDHEN and SYDVKM. In DNA form, the CDR3 reads TGTGCCAGCAGTTTGGACAGGGGTTTTGCAGCTTTCTTT. Translated, it gives CASSLDRGFAAFF.

In its sample, this clonotype was seen a few times. A much larger clone is a single base away; this may be a read error. The chain has TRBV12-3 or TRBV12-4 and TRBJ1-3, with D possibly being TRBD1 (5 bases). The CDR3 runs 16 residues. The CDR3 DNA reads TGTGCCAGCAGTTTATTGTTGCGGGGGACTGGAAACACCATATGTTTT. Translated: CASSLLLRGTGNTICF.

This clonotype came up many times. The chain has TRBV6-2 or TRBV6-3 and TRBJ2-2, with D maybe TRBD2 (6 bases). This CDR3 region has 13 residues. Trimming left V 2 bases short and J 5 bases short, with 6 bases between. Germline loops: CDR1 MNHEY, CDR2 SVGEGT. The CDR3: CASSYAGTGELFF. The DNA of the CDR3 is TGTGCCAGCAGTTACGCGGGAACCGGGGAGCTGTTTTTT.

V usage is TRBV27 and J usage is TRBJ2-2; a weak D match, TRBD2 (6 bases). The CDR3 totals 15 residues. Trimming cost V 5 bases and J 7 bases, with 17 bases left between them. Looked up from germline, CDR1 is MNHEY and CDR2 is SMNVEV (reference sequence). In DNA, the CDR3 is TGTGCCAGCAGTCCAGCTCTAGCGACGGGCGGGGAGCTGTTTTTT. Residues: CASSPALATGGELFF.

The rearrangement uses TRBV6-5 and TRBJ2-7; D gene unclear. The CDR3 consists of 12 residues. V shed 2 bases and J shed 7 bases, with 9 bases lying between them. Germline V gives CDR1 MNHEY, CDR2 SVGAGI. The CDR3 is CASSYTMGEQYF. CDR3 coding DNA: TGTGCCAGCAGTTACACCATGGGGGAGCAGTACTTC.

The CDR3 coding sequence is TGCGCCAGCAGCCAAGATGGGGGTTTCTTTAGCAATCAGCCCCAGCATTTT. Amino acid sequence: CASSQDGGFFSNQPQHF. The chain combines TRBV4-1 with TRBJ1-5; D possibly corresponds to TRBD1 (5 bases). This CDR3 is 17 amino acids long. V was pared by 0 bases and J by 0 bases, with 12 bases between. CDR1 and CDR2 from the germline V gene are MGHRA and YSYEKL.

This clonotype was seen repeatedly, ten times or more. This chain uses TRBV28 with TRBJ1-1, with unresolved D. Trimming cost V 6 bases and J 3 bases, with 11 bases left between them. Germline CDR1 is MDHEN and CDR2 is SYDVKM. The CDR3 length is 13 residues. CDR3 sequence reads: CASSFQAYTEAFF. As DNA, the CDR3 is TGTGCCAGCAGCTTCCAGGCATACACTGAAGCTTTCTTT.

In this sample, this clonotype turned up many times. The chain has TRBV5-6 and TRBJ2-7, with 7 nucleotides matching TRBD2. Germline V lookup: CDR1 SGHDT, CDR2 YYEEEE. Trimming removed 3 bases from V and 2 bases from J; junction bases left unmatched: 8. The CDR3 length is 15 residues. The CDR3 region has the DNA TGTGCCAGCAGCTCCCTCAGCGGGAACCCCTACGAGCAGTACTTC. Encoded protein: CASSSLSGNPYEQYF. The whole variable domain, filled in from reference TRBV5-6 and TRBJ2-7, reads DAGVTQSPTHLIKTRGQQVTLRCSPKSGHDTVSWYQQALGQGPQFIFQYYEEEERQRGNFPDRFSGHQFPNYSSELNVNALLLGDSALYLCASSSLSGNPYEQYFGPGTRLTVT.

This clonotype was recorded at least ten times. The chain links TRBV12-3 or TRBV12-4 to TRBJ2-5; D possibly corresponds to TRBD2 (6 bases). V was shortened by 6 bases and J by 2 bases, with 10 bases between the two germline ends. This CDR3 contains 13 residues. In nucleotides, the CDR3 is TGTGCCAGCAGGGGGGGAGGACAAGAGACCCAGTACTTC. Protein: CASRGGGQETQYF.

This clonotype appeared many times. The rearrangement uses TRBV28 and TRBJ1-1; D gene uncertain. Trimming left V 5 bases short and J 5 bases short, with 12 bases between. Per germline, CDR1 MDHEN and CDR2 SYDVKM. This CDR3 has 13 amino acids. CDR3 DNA: TGTGCCAGCAGTCCGGGTTGGAGAACTGAAGCTTTCTTT. Translation: CASSPGWRTEAFF.

This clonotype was detected many times. The V call is TRBV6-1, the J call TRBJ2-7; weak D call: TRBD2 (6 bases). Germline V CDR1 and CDR2: MNHNS, SASEGT. The ends were cut back, 1 base at V and 12 bases at J, with 16 bases in the middle. The CDR3 is 13 amino acids. As DNA, the CDR3 is TGTGCCAGCAGTGAAGGGGAGACTAGTATTCCGTACTTC. Its protein is CASSEGETSIPYF.

The table lists this clonotype with many counts. The rearrangement links TRBV29-1 to TRBJ2-7; TRBD1 matches 11 bases. The CDR3 extends over 12 amino acids. In germline, CDR1 is SQVTM, CDR2 ANQGSEA. J lost 6 bases, V lost 8 bases, and 6 bases had no gene match. CDR3 region: CSTKGTGGEQYF. CDR3 DNA: TGCAGCACAAAGGGGACAGGGGGCGAGCAGTACTTC.

The gene calls are TRBV2 and TRBJ2-1; 11 nucleotides line up with TRBD2. This CDR3 has 15 residues. CDR1 is SNHLY and CDR2 is FYNNEI in the germline V gene. V gave up 5 bases and J gave up 4 bases; unmatched junction bases: 4. CDR3 DNA: TGTGCCAGCAGTCAAGGGACTAGCGGATACAATGAGCAGTTCTTC. Amino acid sequence: CASSQGTSGYNEQFF.

The chain employs TRBV19 and TRBJ2-2; the match to TRBD2 covers 10 bases. Germline V CDR1 and CDR2: LNHDA, SQIVND (reference sequence). The CDR3 consists of 16 residues. V shed 7 bases, J shed 2 bases, and the junction held 7 bases outside the gene matches. The CDR3 loop is CASKLASGRNTGELFF. CDR3 sequence (DNA): TGTGCCAGTAAGTTGGCTAGCGGGAGAAACACCGGGGAGCTGTTTTTT.

With regard to this clonotype: With a much larger clone just one base away, this may be a read error. The genes are TRBV6-2 or TRBV6-3 and TRBJ2-7, with TRBD1 matching 7 bases. The CDR3 is made up of 15 amino acids. The V and J ends lost 0 bases and 5 bases, in that order; junction bases with no gene match: 7. Germline V gene data show CDR1 as MNHEY and CDR2 as SVGEGT. This CDR3 is CASSYSDEGAHEQYF. DNA of the CDR3: TGTGCCAGCAGTTACTCGGACGAGGGGGCCCACGAGCAGTACTTC.

This clonotype was observed a few times. CDR3 loop: CASSPGRGGYGYTF. The CDR3 DNA reads TGTGCCAGTAGTCCAGGTCGGGGGGGATATGGCTACACCTTC. The chain uses TRBV19 and TRBJ1-2, with D maybe TRBD1 (5 bases). The germline V gene encodes CDR1 LNHDA and CDR2 SQIVND (reference sequence). V was pared by 5 bases and J by 5 bases, with 15 bases between. This CDR3 has 14 residues.

This clonotype was seen ten or more times. This rearrangement joins TRBV2 to TRBJ2-5; perhaps TRBD2 as D (5 bases). The length of the CDR3 is 13 residues. Germline V gene sequence: CDR1 SNHLY, CDR2 FYNNEI. The V gene lost 6 bases and the J gene lost 5 bases, with 13 bases spanning the gap. The CDR3 loop reads CASSGEKRETQYF. As DNA, the CDR3 is TGTGCCAGCAGCGGGGAGAAGAGGGAGACCCAGTACTTC.

At least ten counts were recorded for this clonotype. This chain joins TRBV11-2 and TRBJ2-7; the D gene is possibly TRBD2 (6 bases). The CDR3 has 13 amino acids. V was clipped by 5 bases and J by 6 bases, with 14 bases between them. From germline, CDR1 is SGHAT and CDR2 FQNNGV. CDR3 sequence (DNA): TGTGCCAGCAGCAGTATCAGGGAGGCCGAGCAGTACTTC. Translated: CASSSIREAEQYF.

This clonotype was detected only a few times. The gene calls are TRBV20-1 and TRBJ2-6, with 7 bases lining up with TRBD1. Germline trimming cut 2 bases from V and 1 base from J; bases unmatched to any gene: 11. Germline V gene lookup returns CDR1 DFQATT and CDR2 SNEGSKA (reference sequence). The CDR3 runs 18 residues. The CDR3 loop is CSARPMVRGWSGANVLTF. The CDR3 nucleotides read TGCAGTGCTAGACCCATGGTCAGGGGGTGGTCTGGGGCCAACGTCCTGACTTTC.